Each of the 10 T cell receptor beta chains below was sequenced from the same sample in a study of blood T cell repertoires in COVID-19. Assay: immunoSEQ multiplex PCR; the TCRdb copy retains only in-frame clones and omits some. Of about 160,000 clones listed, approximately 92% were seen once; the top ten hold approximately 4.6%. Material for sequencing was peripheral blood. These receptors came from a woman aged 45-65 years with acute or convalescent COVID-19.

This chain links TRBV5-1 with TRBJ2-3; possible D gene TRBD1, 6 bases. V was pared by 1 base and J by 2 bases, with 11 bases between. Germline loops: CDR1 SGHRS, CDR2 YFSETQ. The CDR3 totals 15 residues. CDR3 region: CASSLSGASTDTQYF. DNA for the CDR3: TGCGCCAGCAGCTTGTCAGGGGCCTCCACAGATACGCAGTATTTT.

This clone has a handful of counts. The rearrangement joins TRBV2 to TRBJ2-2; TRBD2 aligns across 11 bases. The CDR3 consists of 16 residues. Germline assignment: CDR1 SNHLY and CDR2 FYNNEI. J gave up 5 bases and V 3 bases, and 5 bases lay outside the gene matches. The CDR3 spells CASSDDSGRGTGELFF. CDR3 coding DNA: TGTGCCAGCAGTGACGATAGCGGGAGGGGGACCGGGGAGCTGTTTTTT.

The CDR3 here is CAISTSGAGGTAFF. For the CDR3, the DNA is TGTGCCATCAGTACCTCCGGAGCAGGGGGTACGGCTTTCTTT. The V and J genes are TRBV10-3 and TRBJ1-1; TRBD1 agrees at 7 bases. This CDR3 is built from 14 residues. V lost 5 bases, J lost 11 bases, and 14 bases stayed unmatched. Per germline, CDR1 ENHRY and CDR2 SYGVKD.

This clone has just one count. The chain joins TRBV2 to TRBJ1-1; TRBD1 aligns across 7 bases. Trimming cost V 4 bases and J 12 bases; bases outside gene matches: 5. Germline CDR1 and CDR2: SNHLY and FYNNEI. This CDR3 contains 11 residues. CDR3 coding DNA: TGTGCCAGCAGTGTGGGACAGCTAACTTTCTTT. It codes for CASSVGQLTFF.

V and J are TRBV3-1 (or the pseudogene TRBV3-2) and TRBJ1-5; TRBD1 matches 8 bases. The germline V gene encodes CDR1 LGHDT and CDR2 YNNKEL (reference sequence). V lost 7 bases to trimming and J lost 5 bases; unmatched junction nucleotides: 7. The CDR3 runs 14 residues. In DNA form, the CDR3 reads TGTGCCAGCAATCAGGGGGCAGGAGATCAGCCCCAGCATTTT. Amino acids: CASNQGAGDQPQHF.

This chain joins TRBV6-5 and TRBJ1-2; tentative D call: TRBD1 (5 bases). CDR1 and CDR2 from the germline V gene are MNHEY and SVGAGI. V lost 2 bases to trimming and J lost 5 bases, with 12 bases between them. The CDR3 is made up of 14 amino acids. The CDR3 sequence: CASSYGRDDYGYTF. In DNA, the CDR3 is TGTGCCAGCAGTTACGGCAGGGATGATTATGGCTACACCTTC.

The CDR3 spells CASSLRGREGSPLHF. CDR3 coding DNA: TGTGCCAGCAGCTTGAGGGGGCGCGAAGGTTCACCCCTCCACTTT. The V call is TRBV5-5, the J call TRBJ1-6, with 7 bases aligning to TRBD1. The V gene's germline CDR1 is SGHKS and CDR2 YYEKEE (reference sequence). V lost 1 base and J lost 9; bases outside the gene matches: 7. The CDR3 length is 15 residues.

The chain couples TRBV2 to TRBJ2-4; possible D gene TRBD1, 5 bases. CDR1 and CDR2 (germline): SNHLY, FYNNEI. Trimming stripped 2 bases from V and 0 bases from J, with 20 bases between. The CDR3 length is 19 residues. The CDR3 region has the DNA TGTGCCAGCAGTGAAAGTTGGGGCTTCATCCTTTTAGCCAAAAACATTCAGTACTTC. This sequence encodes CASSESWGFILLAKNIQYF.

The chain has TRBV18 and TRBJ2-5, with D maybe TRBD2 (5 bases). The CDR3 is 14 amino acids. Germline V gives CDR1 KGHSH, CDR2 LQKENI. Between the trimmed V and J ends, which lost 3 bases and 4 bases, there was a span of 12 bases. Written as DNA, the CDR3 is TGTGCCAGCTCACCGTTCGGACTGGGAGAGACCCAGTACTTC. It specifies CASSPFGLGETQYF.

The chain carries TRBV5-5 and TRBJ2-3; D gene ambiguous. V shed 2 bases and J shed 4 bases, with 5 bases lying between them. CDR1 and CDR2 from the germline V gene are SGHKS and YYEKEE (reference sequence). CDR3 length: 12 residues. CDR3 region: CASSLAADTQYF. CDR3 nucleotides: TGTGCCAGCAGCTTAGCTGCAGATACGCAGTATTTT.